One and the same sample provided the 12 T cell receptor beta chains below, sequenced in a study of post-analysis software for immune sequencing data. Whole-study results and caveats: Patients carried a handful of TRBV segments more frequently than controls did, and TRBV5-6, TRBV5-1 and TRBV20-1 were among them.

These receptors' targets are unknown. Libraries were made from TCR beta cDNA, and they carried unique molecular identifiers. TCRdb processed the PCR reads anew with MiXCR; each CDR3 protein has one entry. Among about 760,000 distinct CDR3 sequences listed, 30% were seen once. The sequencing input was blood. Every receptor here comes from a girl aged 5-17 years with multiple sclerosis.

In this sample, this clonotype turned up a few times. The rearrangement uses TRBV4-3 and TRBJ2-1; D is possibly TRBD2 (5 bases). The V end was cut by 0 bases, the J end by 6 bases, with 9 bases between. The CDR3 is 14 amino acids. Germline loops: CDR1 LGHNA, CDR2 YSLEER. CDR3 in amino acids: CASSQETRGNEQFF. The CDR3 DNA follows: TGCGCCAGCAGCCAAGAAACTAGAGGCAATGAGCAGTTCTTC.

The table lists this clonotype with many counts. J is TRBJ2-3 and V is TRBV29-1; a weak D match, TRBD2 (6 bases). The CDR3 sequence is 16 residues long. The V gene's germline CDR1 is SQVTM and CDR2 ANQGSEA. Trimming removed 1 base at V and 0 bases at J, with 14 bases between. CDR3 amino acids: CSVEAVSGTSTDTQYF. The CDR3 nucleotides are TGCAGCGTTGAAGCGGTTAGCGGTACTAGCACAGATACGCAGTATTTT.

This clonotype was recorded a few times. The J gene is TRBJ1-2, the V gene TRBV10-3; D is unclear. Per the germline V gene, CDR1 is ENHRY and CDR2 is SYGVKD. The CDR3 totals 12 residues. The V gene lost 3 bases and the J gene lost 4 bases, with 6 bases spanning the gap. The CDR3 sequence: CAISDDLYGYTF. The CDR3 DNA is TGTGCCATCAGTGACGACCTCTATGGCTACACCTTC.

CDR3 sequence (DNA): TGTGCCTGCAAAGGGGGCTCGGAGGAAAAACTGTTTTTT. Translation: CACKGGSEEKLFF. The chain recombines TRBV2 with TRBJ1-4; 7 nucleotides match TRBD1. CDR1 and CDR2 from the germline V gene are SNHLY and FYNNEI. This CDR3 contains 13 residues. With V trimmed by 11 bases and J by 8 bases, 11 bases remained unmatched.

Here the CDR3 DNA reads TGCAGTGCTAGAGATCAACACGAGCAGTACTTC. It translates to CSARDQHEQYF. The chain is built from TRBV20-1 and TRBJ2-7, with unresolved D. The germline V gene has CDR1 DFQATT and CDR2 SNEGSKA (reference sequence). V lost 0 bases and J lost 5, with 5 bases in between. This CDR3 is built from 11 residues.

The chain is built from TRBV6-5 and TRBJ1-5; weak D call: TRBD1 (5 bases). Trimming removed 6 bases at V and 0 bases at J, with 15 bases between. The CDR3 totals 16 residues. Germline V gene sequence: CDR1 MNHEY, CDR2 SVGAGI. Written as DNA, the CDR3 is TGTGCCAGCAGGCCGACAGCGGTCTATAGCAATCAGCCCCAGCATTTT. Its protein is CASRPTAVYSNQPQHF.

The chain employs TRBV5-5 and TRBJ2-1, with D possibly being TRBD1 (6 bases). Germline CDR1 is SGHKS and CDR2 is YYEKEE (reference sequence). This CDR3 comprises 14 residues. Trimming took off 2 bases at V and 4 bases at J, with 10 bases between the two ends. The chain's CDR3 is CASSFGTPYNEQFF. CDR3 DNA: TGTGCCAGCAGCTTTGGGACACCTTACAATGAGCAGTTCTTC.

The gene calls are TRBV6-6 and TRBJ1-4, with D possibly TRBD1 on 6 matching bases. The V end lost 4 bases, the J end lost 4 bases, and 10 bases lay between the germline ends. This CDR3 is 14 amino acids long. CDR1 MNHNY and CDR2 SVGAGI come from the germline V gene (reference sequence). The CDR3: CASSFGQNNEKLFF. The CDR3 bases are TGTGCCAGCAGTTTCGGACAGAATAATGAAAAACTGTTTTTT.

This clonotype occurred a few times. The rearrangement links TRBV5-4 to TRBJ2-1, with a weak D call TRBD2 (5 bases). Germline values: CDR1 SGHNT, CDR2 YYREEE (reference sequence). The CDR3 has 15 residues. The germline V and J ends were trimmed by 4 bases and 5 bases, with 16 bases remaining between them. This CDR3 is CASSLLGEVNNEQFF. In DNA form, the CDR3 reads TGTGCCAGCAGCCTGCTGGGAGAAGTAAACAATGAGCAGTTCTTC. The full variable domain, rest sourced from reference TRBV5-4 and TRBJ2-1, is ETGVTQSPTHLIKTRGQQVTLRCSSQSGHNTVSWYQQALGQGPQFIFQYYREEENGRGNFPPRFSGLQFPNYSSELNVNALELDDSALYLCASSLLGEVNNEQFFGPGTRLTVL.

CDR3 in DNA: TGCAGCGTTGCCCGGAACCGTTACAATGAGCAGTTCTTC. Encoded protein: CSVARNRYNEQFF. This rearrangement joins TRBV29-1 to TRBJ2-1, with D hard to call. This CDR3 is 13 amino acids long. Trimming pared 4 bases from V and 4 bases from J, leaving 11 bases between. The germline gives CDR1 SQVTM, CDR2 ANQGSEA.

This sequence joins TRBV20-1 and TRBJ2-4; D is unresolved. This CDR3 comprises 13 residues. CDR1 DFQATT and CDR2 SNEGSKA come from the germline V gene (reference sequence). The germline V and J ends were trimmed by 0 bases and 8 bases, with 11 bases remaining between them. CDR3 sequence (DNA): TGCAGTGCTAGAGATAGGAGTATGTACATTCAGTACTTC. Protein product: CSARDRSMYIQYF.

This clonotype was seen only a few times. The gene calls are TRBV7-9 and TRBJ2-1; possibly TRBD1 or TRBD2 for D (5 bases each). Germline V gene lookup returns CDR1 SEHNR and CDR2 FQNEAQ (reference sequence). Between the trimmed V and J ends, which lost 5 bases and 4 bases, there was a span of 24 bases. The CDR3 length is 18 residues. DNA of the CDR3: TGTGCCAGCAGCACGAGCTTGGGACGACAGCCAGTGTACAATGAGCAGTTCTTC. Translating it yields CASSTSLGRQPVYNEQFF. The whole variable domain, remainder taken from reference TRBV7-9 and TRBJ2-1, is DTGVSQNPRHKITKRGQNVTFRCDPISEHNRLYWYRQTLGQGPEFLTYFQNEAQLEKSRLLSDRFSAERPKGSFSTLEIQRTEQGDSAMYLCASSTSLGRQPVYNEQFFGPGTRLTVL.